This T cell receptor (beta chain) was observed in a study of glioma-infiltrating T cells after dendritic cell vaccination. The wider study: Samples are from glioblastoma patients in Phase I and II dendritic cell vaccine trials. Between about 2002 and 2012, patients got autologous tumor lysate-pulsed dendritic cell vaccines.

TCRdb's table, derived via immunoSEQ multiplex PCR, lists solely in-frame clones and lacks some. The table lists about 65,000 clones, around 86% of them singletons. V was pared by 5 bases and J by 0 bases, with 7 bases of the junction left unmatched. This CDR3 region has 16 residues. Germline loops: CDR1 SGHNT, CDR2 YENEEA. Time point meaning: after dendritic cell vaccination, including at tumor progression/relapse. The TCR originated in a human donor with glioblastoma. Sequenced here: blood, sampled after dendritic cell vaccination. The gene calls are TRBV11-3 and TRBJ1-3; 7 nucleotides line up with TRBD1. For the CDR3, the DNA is TGTGCCAGCAGCATTATACAGGGGCTCTCTGGAAACACCATATATTTT. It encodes CASSIIQGLSGNTIYF.